The clone carrying this TCR beta chain turned up a few times. These data belong to a study of blood T cell repertoires in COVID-19. The protocol was immunoSEQ multiplex PCR, while the TCRdb copy is restricted to in-frame clones and leaves out a portion. The data contain 200,000 to 250,000 clones, approximately 90% of them seen just once; the ten biggest clones take up more than 2.5%. Adults between roughly 18 and 95 years of age took part from under 30 US areas. The CDR3 runs 16 residues. Trimming pared 4 bases from V and 4 bases from J, leaving 17 bases between. Germline CDR1 is LGHDT and CDR2 is YNNKEL (reference sequence).

The V gene is TRBV3-1 (or the pseudogene TRBV3-2), the J gene TRBJ1-3; tentative D call: TRBD1 (5 bases). The specimen was PBMCs or T cells enriched from blood (not recorded which). This receptor was obtained from a woman in her thirties who had recovered from COVID-19. CDR3 residues: CASSPGAAWAGNTIYF. CDR3 bases: TGTGCCAGCAGCCCTGGGGCAGCTTGGGCAGGAAACACCATATATTTT.